The T cell receptor beta chain under discussion was sequenced for a study of OX40 agonist ivuxolimab in advanced cancers. Study-wide background: Allowance was made for prior anti-PD-1, anti-PD-L1 or anti-CTLA-4 therapy, and roughly 40% had some.

Libraries were prepared by immunoSEQ multiplex PCR; TCRdb keeps only in-frame clonotypes and omits some of them. The table lists fewer than 30,000 clones, approximately 73% of them singletons, with 15% to 20% in the top ten. J gave up 4 bases and V 0 bases, and 9 bases lay outside the gene matches. CDR1 and CDR2 from the germline V gene are LGHNA and YSLEER. The CDR3 runs to 18 residues. The sequenced sample was CD4+ or CD8+ T cells sorted from blood, obtained in a trial of the OX40 agonist ivuxolimab. The TCR comes from an adult with an advanced solid tumor such as melanoma, head and neck, liver or kidney cancer. The chain links TRBV4-3 to TRBJ1-2; 12 bases are a match to TRBD1. The CDR3 DNA follows: TGCGCCAGCAGCCAAGAGGCTCCGGGACAGGGGGCCGGCTATGGCTACACCTTC. Protein sequence: CASSQEAPGQGAGYGYTF.